Presented here are 17 T cell receptor beta chains from one specimen sequenced in a study of vaccination effects on CD4 cells after COVID-19. Generated by immunoSEQ multiplex PCR, the TCRdb table keeps only in-frame clones and is missing some. The data contain 50,000 to 70,000 clones, 70% to 85% of them seen just once; the ten biggest clones take up around 25%. Once cultured for roughly ten days, the cells underwent separation to obtain CD4+ T cells. For these receptors, no antigen is known. The material sequenced was CD4+ T cells from PBMCs cultured without peptide, taken before COVID-19 vaccination. The receptors derive from a human donor who had a prior SARS-CoV-2 infection.

This rearrangement joins TRBV2 to TRBJ2-7; TRBD1 might be the D (6 bases). This CDR3 region has 14 residues. Trimming shortened V by 5 bases and J by 3 bases, and 14 bases separated the two germline ends. Germline V CDR1 and CDR2: SNHLY, FYNNEI. The CDR3 spells CASSRDRIDYEQYF. The CDR3 nucleotides read TGTGCCAGCAGTAGAGACAGGATAGACTACGAGCAGTACTTC. The full variable domain, its missing parts supplied by reference TRBV2 and TRBJ2-7, is EPEVTQTPSHQVTQMGQEVILRCVPISNHLYFYWYRQILGQKVEFLVSFYNNEISEKSEIFDDQFSVERPDGSNFTLKIRSTKLEDSAMYFCASSRDRIDYEQYFGPGTRLTVT.

This chain connects TRBV6-5 to TRBJ2-7; tentative D call: TRBD1 (5 bases). The germline gives CDR1 MNHEY, CDR2 SVGAGI. V lost 6 bases and J lost 3, with 6 bases in between. CDR3 length: 11 amino acids. The CDR3 region has the DNA TGTGCCAGCAGCAGGGACTACGAGCAGTACTTC. Encoded protein: CASSRDYEQYF.

The chain is built from TRBV11-3 and TRBJ2-7, with D perhaps matching TRBD1 or TRBD2 (5 bases each). V lost 4 bases and J 2 bases, leaving 15 bases between the germline ends. CDR1 SGHNT and CDR2 YENEEA come from the germline V gene. The length of the CDR3 is 15 residues. CDR3 coding DNA: TGTGCCAGCAGCTCGGGACGAATCCCAACCTACGAGCAGTACTTC. This translates into CASSSGRIPTYEQYF.

This chain uses TRBV6-5 with TRBJ2-5; 8 bases align to TRBD2. Trimming cost V 2 bases and J 2 bases; bases outside gene matches: 4. The germline gives CDR1 MNHEY, CDR2 SVGAGI. The CDR3 totals 15 residues. The CDR3 DNA is TGTGCCAGCAGTTACCTCAGCGGGGGACAAGAGACCCAGTACTTC. Translated: CASSYLSGGQETQYF.

This sequence joins TRBV7-6 and TRBJ2-5; D unclear. Germline CDR1 SGHVS, CDR2 FNYEAQ. CDR3 length equals 18 residues. V was trimmed by 0 bases and J by 1 base, leaving 18 bases between them. The CDR3 region is CASSLALKTLTLQETQYF. The DNA of the CDR3 is TGTGCCAGCAGCTTAGCGCTTAAGACCTTAACCCTCCAAGAGACCCAGTACTTC. Using reference TRBV7-6 and TRBJ2-5 for the parts outside the CDR3, the full variable domain is GAGVSQSPRYKVTKRGQDVALRCDPISGHVSLYWYRQALGQGPEFLTYFNYEAQQDKSGLPNDRFSAERPEGSISTLTIQRTEQRDSAMYRCASSLALKTLTLQETQYFGPGTRLLVL.

In nucleotides, the CDR3 is TGTGCCAGTAGTTCTCTAGCGGGGCTAAATGAGCAGTTCTTC. This sequence encodes CASSSLAGLNEQFF. The V and J genes are TRBV19 and TRBJ2-1, with 9 bases matching TRBD2. The J segment lost 7 bases and the V segment lost 5 bases, leaving 6 bases of the junction unmatched. The CDR3 length is 14 residues. From germline, CDR1 is LNHDA and CDR2 SQIVND (reference sequence).

The chain uses TRBV3-1 (or the pseudogene TRBV3-2) and TRBJ2-5; D gene ambiguous. This CDR3 contains 13 residues. Trimming shortened V by 6 bases and J by 7 bases, and 15 bases separated the two germline ends. CDR1 is LGHDT and CDR2 is YNNKEL in the germline V gene (reference sequence). The CDR3 reads CASSPTNFGTQYF. CDR3 nucleotide sequence: TGTGCCAGCAGTCCTACTAATTTTGGGACCCAGTACTTC.

This clone was seen just once. This rearrangement joins TRBV11-3 to TRBJ2-5, with D possibly matching TRBD1 (6 bases). This CDR3 is 15 amino acids long. Trimming took 5 bases from V and 5 from J, leaving 18 bases between them. Germline CDR1 is SGHNT and CDR2 is YENEEA. The CDR3 DNA is TGTGCCAGCAGCAACAGAGGGACACATCGGGAGACCCAGTACTTC. Protein: CASSNRGTHRETQYF.

This clone has just a few counts. This chain joins TRBV15 and TRBJ1-1; D may be TRBD1 (5 bases). V was pared by 2 bases and J by 1 base, with 5 bases between. This CDR3 spans 13 amino acids. CDR1 and CDR2 from the germline V gene are LNHNV and YYDKDF (reference sequence). The CDR3 loop reads CATSRQGNTEAFF. In DNA form, the CDR3 reads TGTGCCACCAGCAGACAGGGGAACACTGAAGCTTTCTTT.

This chain uses TRBV10-3 with TRBJ2-3; the D gene could be TRBD1 or TRBD2 (5 bases each). Trimming shortened V by 2 bases and J by 5 bases, and 14 bases separated the two germline ends. From germline, CDR1 is ENHRY and CDR2 SYGVKD. The CDR3 loop spans 15 amino acids. The CDR3 here is CAISEPGGAVDTQYF. The DNA for the CDR3 is TGTGCCATCAGTGAGCCTGGGGGAGCGGTAGATACGCAGTATTTT.

Concerning this clone itself: One end of the junction varies from germline; a read error may be responsible. The chain employs TRBV7-7 and TRBJ2-6; D may be TRBD1 or TRBD2 (5 bases each). Germline V lookup: CDR1 SSHAT, CDR2 FNYEAQ (reference sequence). CDR3 length: 14 residues. As DNA, the CDR3 is TGTGCTAGCAGCCCCGGGACCGGGGCCAACGTCCTGACTTTC. Protein sequence: CASSPGTGANVLTF. The full variable domain, its missing parts supplied by reference TRBV7-7 and TRBJ2-6, is GAGVSQSPRYKVTKRGQDVTLRCDPISSHATLYWYQQALGQGPEFLTYFNYEAQPDKSGLPSDRFSAERPEGSISTLTIQRTEQRDSAMYRCASSPGTGANVLTFGAGSRLTVL.

This rearrangement joins TRBV20-1 to TRBJ2-1; 10 nucleotides agree with TRBD2. Germline V gives CDR1 DFQATT, CDR2 SNEGSKA (reference sequence). With 3 bases clipped from V and 9 bases from J, the junction kept 5 bases outside the gene matches. The CDR3 is 13 residues long. The CDR3: CSASELAGLEQFF. For the CDR3, the DNA is TGCAGTGCTAGTGAACTAGCGGGACTTGAGCAGTTCTTC.

The sample holds a few counts of this clone. The chain links TRBV5-1 to TRBJ2-2; perhaps TRBD1 as D (5 bases). Trimming stripped 4 bases from V and 7 bases from J, with 20 bases between. The germline V gene encodes CDR1 SGHRS and CDR2 YFSETQ. The CDR3 is 16 amino acids. The CDR3 DNA follows: TGCGCCAGCAGCCGCGACAGTCGTCAACTCTTCGGGGAGCTGTTTTTT. Translating it yields CASSRDSRQLFGELFF.

This clone showed up just once. The chain uses TRBV11-1 and TRBJ2-1; 12 bases are a match to TRBD2. With V trimmed by 2 bases and J by 10 bases, 6 bases remained unmatched. The CDR3 spans 15 residues. Per germline, CDR1 SGHAT and CDR2 FQDESV (reference sequence). CDR3 loop: CASSLQLAGGGEQFF. CDR3 nucleotide sequence: TGTGCCAGCAGCTTACAACTAGCGGGAGGAGGGGAGCAGTTCTTC.

This clone appeared a few times. This rearrangement joins TRBV18 to TRBJ2-7, with 16 nucleotides matching TRBD2. Germline V gene sequence: CDR1 KGHSH, CDR2 LQKENI. Trimming removed 3 bases from V and 5 bases from J; junction bases left unmatched: 7. The CDR3 spans 17 residues. The CDR3 sequence is CASSPLGLAGGPHEQYF. The CDR3 bases are TGTGCCAGCTCACCCCTGGGACTAGCGGGAGGGCCCCACGAGCAGTACTTC.

This chain joins TRBV4-1 and TRBJ1-1; TRBD1 matches 7 bases. The germline V gene has CDR1 MGHRA and CDR2 YSYEKL. The CDR3 is 15 residues long. Trimming at V came to 4 bases and at J to 1 base, leaving 6 bases not matched to a gene. CDR3 sequence reads: CASSLRGQPNTEAFF. The CDR3 DNA follows: TGCGCCAGCAGCCTGCGGGGACAGCCGAACACTGAAGCTTTCTTT.

V is TRBV10-3 and J is TRBJ2-3, with 16 nucleotides matching TRBD2. The CDR3 has 20 residues. V lost 4 bases, J lost 2 bases, and 12 bases stayed unmatched. Germline-derived CDR1 and CDR2 are ENHRY and SYGVKD. The CDR3 region is CAISGPPGLAGGHPTDTQYF. The CDR3 nucleotides are TGTGCCATCAGTGGACCCCCGGGACTAGCGGGGGGGCACCCCACAGATACGCAGTATTTT.